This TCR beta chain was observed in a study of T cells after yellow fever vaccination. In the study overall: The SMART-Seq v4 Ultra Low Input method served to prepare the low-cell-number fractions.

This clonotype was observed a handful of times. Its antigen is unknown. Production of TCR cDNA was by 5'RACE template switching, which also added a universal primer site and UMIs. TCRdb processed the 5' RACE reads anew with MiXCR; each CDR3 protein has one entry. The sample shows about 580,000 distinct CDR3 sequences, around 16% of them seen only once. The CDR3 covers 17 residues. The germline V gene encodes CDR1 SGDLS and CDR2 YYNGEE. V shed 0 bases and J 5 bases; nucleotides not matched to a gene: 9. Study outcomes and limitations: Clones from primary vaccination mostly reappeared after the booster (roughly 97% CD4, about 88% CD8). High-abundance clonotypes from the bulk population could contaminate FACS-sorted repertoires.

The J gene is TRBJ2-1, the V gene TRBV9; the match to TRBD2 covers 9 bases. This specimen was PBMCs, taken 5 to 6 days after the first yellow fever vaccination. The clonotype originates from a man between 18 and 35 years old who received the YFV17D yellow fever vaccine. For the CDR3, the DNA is TGTGCCAGCAGCGTAGCTGGAGGACTAGCGTATGACAATGAGCAGTTCTTC. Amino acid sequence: CASSVAGGLAYDNEQFF.